Sequencing of this T cell receptor beta chain was carried out in a study of molecular identifiers for immune sequencing clone quantification. Overall study: In replicates, RNA taken from about 19,000 or 110,000 naive CD8 cells was divided five ways, and four portions underwent sequencing.

A few counts support this clonotype. Bulk TCR libraries used previously described methods and listed TCR primers. TCRdb redid the calling of the PCR reads with MiXCR, one entry per CDR3 protein. The table shows 30,000 to 40,000 distinct CDR3 sequences, with about 19% occurring only once. Source material: naive CD8+ T cells from blood, with Jurkat cell RNA spiked in. Subset given: FACS-sorted CD8+CD4-CCR7+CD45RA+ naive T cells. This receptor was taken from a human donor in good health. Some libraries in this study had Jurkat cell RNA spiked in.

CDR3 nucleotides: TGTGCCACCAGCGACGGCCCAGCGGGAGGGTTTGATGAGCAGTTCTTC. This translates into CATSDGPAGGFDEQFF. The chain is built from TRBV15 and TRBJ2-1, with 10 bases that match TRBD2. This CDR3 has 16 amino acids. Germline V gene sequence: CDR1 LNHNV, CDR2 YYDKDF (reference sequence). V lost 5 bases and J lost 8; bases outside the gene matches: 12.